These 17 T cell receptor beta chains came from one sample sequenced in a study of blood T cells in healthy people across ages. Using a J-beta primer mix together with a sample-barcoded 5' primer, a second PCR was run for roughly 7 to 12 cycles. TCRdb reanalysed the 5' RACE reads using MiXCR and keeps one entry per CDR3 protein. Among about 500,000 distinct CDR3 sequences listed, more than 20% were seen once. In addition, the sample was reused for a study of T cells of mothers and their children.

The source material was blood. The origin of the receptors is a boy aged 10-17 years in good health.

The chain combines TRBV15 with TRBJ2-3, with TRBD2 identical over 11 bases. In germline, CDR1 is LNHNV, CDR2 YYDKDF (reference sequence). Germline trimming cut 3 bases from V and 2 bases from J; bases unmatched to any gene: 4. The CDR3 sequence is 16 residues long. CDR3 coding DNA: TGTGCCACCAGCAGTCCTAGCGGGAGGCTCACAGATACGCAGTATTTT. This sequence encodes CATSSPSGRLTDTQYF.

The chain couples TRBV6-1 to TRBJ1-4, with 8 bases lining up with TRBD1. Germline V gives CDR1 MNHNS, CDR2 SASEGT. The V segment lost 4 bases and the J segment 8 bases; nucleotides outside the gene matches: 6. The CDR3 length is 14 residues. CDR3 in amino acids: CASSVDREVEKLFF. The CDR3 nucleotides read TGTGCCAGCAGTGTGGACAGGGAGGTCGAAAAACTGTTTTTT.

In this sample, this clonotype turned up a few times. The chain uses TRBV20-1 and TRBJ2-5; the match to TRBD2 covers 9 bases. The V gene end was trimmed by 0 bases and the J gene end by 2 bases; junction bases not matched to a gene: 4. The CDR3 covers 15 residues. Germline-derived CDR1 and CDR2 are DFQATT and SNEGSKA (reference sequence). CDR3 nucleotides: TGCAGTGCTAGAGAACTAGCGGGCTATCAAGAGACCCAGTACTTC. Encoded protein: CSARELAGYQETQYF.

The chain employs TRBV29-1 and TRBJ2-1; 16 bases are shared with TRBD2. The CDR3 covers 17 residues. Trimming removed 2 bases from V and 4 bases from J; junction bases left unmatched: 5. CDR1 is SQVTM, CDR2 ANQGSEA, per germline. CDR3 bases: TGCAGCGTTGAATTGGGGACTAGCGGGAGGGAGTACAATGAGCAGTTCTTC. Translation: CSVELGTSGREYNEQFF.

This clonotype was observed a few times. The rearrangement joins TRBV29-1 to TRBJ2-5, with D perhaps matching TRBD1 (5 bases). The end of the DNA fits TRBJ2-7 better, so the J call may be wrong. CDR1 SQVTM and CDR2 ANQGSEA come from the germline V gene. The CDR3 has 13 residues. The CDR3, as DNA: TGCAGCGTTGAAGCTGACAGCTCCTACGAGCAGTACTTC. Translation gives CSVEADSSYEQYF.

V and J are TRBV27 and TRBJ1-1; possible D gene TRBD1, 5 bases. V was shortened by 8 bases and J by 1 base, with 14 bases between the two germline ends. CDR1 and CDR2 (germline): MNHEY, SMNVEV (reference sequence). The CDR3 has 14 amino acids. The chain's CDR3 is CASRRGMENTEAFF. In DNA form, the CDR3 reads TGTGCCAGCCGTCGGGGCATGGAGAACACTGAAGCTTTCTTT.

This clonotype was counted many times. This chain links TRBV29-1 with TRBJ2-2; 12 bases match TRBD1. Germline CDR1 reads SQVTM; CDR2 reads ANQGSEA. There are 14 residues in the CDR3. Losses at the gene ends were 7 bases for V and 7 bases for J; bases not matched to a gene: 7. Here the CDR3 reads CSGRGQGAGGELFF. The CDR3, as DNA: TGCAGCGGACGGGGACAGGGGGCTGGCGGGGAGCTGTTTTTT.

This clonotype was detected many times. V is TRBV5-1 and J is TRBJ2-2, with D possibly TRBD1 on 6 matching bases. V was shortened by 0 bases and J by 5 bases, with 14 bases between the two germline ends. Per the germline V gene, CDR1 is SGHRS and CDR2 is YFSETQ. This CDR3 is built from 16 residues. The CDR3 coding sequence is TGCGCCAGCAGCTTGGTCCTTGGGACACGTACCGGGGAGCTGTTTTTT. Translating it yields CASSLVLGTRTGELFF.

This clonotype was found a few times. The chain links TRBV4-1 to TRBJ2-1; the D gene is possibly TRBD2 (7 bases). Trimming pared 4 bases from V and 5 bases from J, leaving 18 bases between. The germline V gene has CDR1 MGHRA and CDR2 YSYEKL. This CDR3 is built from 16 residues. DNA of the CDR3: TGCGCCAGCAGCCTCGAGGGGGGGCCAAAGGACAATGAGCAGTTCTTC. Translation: CASSLEGGPKDNEQFF.

The CDR3 sequence is CASSSMTGGFYEQYF. For the CDR3, the DNA is TGTGCCAGCAGCTCAATGACAGGGGGTTTCTACGAGCAGTACTTC. The V and J genes are TRBV5-5 and TRBJ2-7; 9 nucleotides agree with TRBD1. This CDR3 is 15 amino acids long. Unmatched junction bases numbered 7, after V lost 3 bases and J lost 3 bases. Per the germline V gene, CDR1 is SGHKS and CDR2 is YYEKEE (reference sequence). The full variable domain, rest sourced from reference TRBV5-5 and TRBJ2-7, is DAGVTQSPTHLIKTRGQQVTLRCSPISGHKSVSWYQQVLGQGPQFIFQYYEKEERGRGNFPDRFSARQFPNYSSELNVNALLLGDSALYLCASSSMTGGFYEQYFGPGTRLTVT.

CDR3 region: CASSLNGLGQFF. DNA for the CDR3: TGTGCCAGCAGCCTTAACGGACTAGGACAGTTCTTC. The rearrangement joins TRBV6-1 to TRBJ2-5; the match to TRBD2 covers 7 bases. The J call is doubtful: the DNA matches TRBJ2-1 better. The germline V gene encodes CDR1 MNHNS and CDR2 SASEGT. This CDR3 is 12 amino acids long.

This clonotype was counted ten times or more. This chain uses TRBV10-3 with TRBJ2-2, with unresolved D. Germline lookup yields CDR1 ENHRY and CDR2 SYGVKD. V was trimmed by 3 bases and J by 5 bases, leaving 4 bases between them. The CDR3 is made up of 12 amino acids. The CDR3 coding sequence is TGTGCCATCAGTGAATATACCGGGGAGCTGTTTTTT. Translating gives CAISEYTGELFF.

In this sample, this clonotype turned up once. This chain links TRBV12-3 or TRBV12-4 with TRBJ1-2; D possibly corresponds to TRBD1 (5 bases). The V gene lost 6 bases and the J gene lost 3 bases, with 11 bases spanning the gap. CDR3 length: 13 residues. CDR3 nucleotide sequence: TGTGCCAGCAGCTGGACACCGGACTATGGCTACACCTTC. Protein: CASSWTPDYGYTF.

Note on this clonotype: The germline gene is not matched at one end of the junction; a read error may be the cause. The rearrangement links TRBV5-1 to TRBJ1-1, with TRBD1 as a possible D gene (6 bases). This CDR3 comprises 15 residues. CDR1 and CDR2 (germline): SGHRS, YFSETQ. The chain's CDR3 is CASSWDTPADTEAFF. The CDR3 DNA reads TGCGCCAGCAGCTGGGACACCCCGGCGGACACTGAAGCCTTCTTT.

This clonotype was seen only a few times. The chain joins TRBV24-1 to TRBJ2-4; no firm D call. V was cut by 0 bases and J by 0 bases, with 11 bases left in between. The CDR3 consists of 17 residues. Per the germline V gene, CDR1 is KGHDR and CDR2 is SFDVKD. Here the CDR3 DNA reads TGTGCCACCAGTGATTTGGACGTGCCGCTAGCCAAAAACATTCAGTACTTC. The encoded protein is CATSDLDVPLAKNIQYF.

The CDR3 protein is CASSTGARGGSQETQYF. The CDR3 DNA follows: TGTGCCAGCAGCACCGGAGCCCGCGGGGGGAGTCAAGAGACCCAGTACTTC. V usage is TRBV7-2 and J usage is TRBJ2-5; 8 nucleotides line up with TRBD2. The CDR3 sequence is 17 residues long. Looked up from germline, CDR1 is SGHTA and CDR2 is FQGNSA. V trimming: 5 bases; J trimming: 2 bases; junction bases outside the gene matches: 13.

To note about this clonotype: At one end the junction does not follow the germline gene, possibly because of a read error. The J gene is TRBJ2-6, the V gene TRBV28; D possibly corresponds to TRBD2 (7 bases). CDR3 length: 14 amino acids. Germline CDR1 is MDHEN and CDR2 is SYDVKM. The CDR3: CASRLQGGPNVQTF. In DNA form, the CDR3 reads TGTGCCAGCAGATTACAGGGAGGGCCCAACGTCCAGACTTTC.